This is a list of T cell receptor beta chains from one sample in a study of blood T cell repertoires in COVID-19. The assay was immunoSEQ multiplex PCR, and TCRdb's table has in-frame clones only and misses some. Of 250,000 or so clones listed, around 93% are singletons. Input material: PBMCs or T cells enriched from blood (not recorded which). The receptor source for this set is a man aged 40-49 years who had been exposed to COVID-19. Each CDR3 is given with its conserved first and last residue. A D gene is named only where the DNA matches it firmly. Some rows mark clone size as missing; the rest say once, few, many or name a class of expanded clone.

CDR3 protein: CASSHLGLSGRYTGELFF
CDR3 DNA: TGTGCCAGCAGCCATCTAGGGCTGAGCGGGAGATACACCGGGGAGCTGTTTTTT
clone size: few
D gene: TRBD2
V gene: TRBV3-1/TRBV3-2
J gene: TRBJ2-2

CDR3 protein: CASSYSLMRDTISYEQYF
CDR3 DNA: TGTGCCAGCAGTTACTCCCTTATGAGGGACACGATCTCCTACGAGCAGTACTTC
clone size: NA
D gene: NA
V gene: TRBV6-2/TRBV6-3
J gene: TRBJ2-7

CDR3 protein: CASSSPGGRAYTGELFF
CDR3 DNA: TGTGCCAGCAGCTCCCCGGGGGGCAGGGCGTACACCGGGGAGCTGTTTTTT
clone size: NA
D gene: NA
V gene: TRBV28
J gene: TRBJ2-2

CDR3 protein: CATSRRTGMNTEAFF
CDR3 DNA: TGTGCCACCAGCAGACGGACAGGGATGAACACTGAAGCTTTCTTT
clone size: NA
D gene: TRBD1
V gene: TRBV15
J gene: TRBJ1-1

CDR3 protein: CASSPDRAYNEQFF
CDR3 DNA: TGTGCCAGCAGCCCGGACAGGGCTTACAATGAGCAGTTCTTC
clone size: NA
D gene: TRBD1
V gene: TRBV7-9
J gene: TRBJ2-1

CDR3 protein: CASSLPWTLHDYGYTF
CDR3 DNA: TGTGCCAGCAGCTTGCCCTGGACATTGCATGACTATGGCTACACCTTC
clone size: NA
D gene: NA
V gene: TRBV5-8
J gene: TRBJ1-2

CDR3 protein: CASSLETASYEAFF
CDR3 DNA: TGTGCCAGCAGCTTAGAGACAGCAAGTTATGAAGCTTTCTTT
clone size: NA
D gene: NA
V gene: TRBV7-2
J gene: TRBJ1-1

CDR3 protein: CASSQRVNSYEQYF
CDR3 DNA: TGTGCCAGCAGCCAGCGGGTCAACTCCTACGAGCAGTACTTC
clone size: once
D gene: NA
V gene: TRBV3-1/TRBV3-2
J gene: TRBJ2-7

CDR3 protein: CASSRTTSTDTQYF
CDR3 DNA: TGTGCCAGCAGCCGCACCACTAGCACAGATACGCAGTATTTT
clone size: NA
D gene: NA
V gene: TRBV7-9
J gene: TRBJ2-3

CDR3 protein: CASSDGTGLRKNSNQPQHF
CDR3 DNA: TGTGCCAGCAGTGACGGGACAGGGCTTCGAAAAAATAGCAATCAGCCCCAGCATTTT
clone size: NA
D gene: TRBD1
V gene: TRBV6-4
J gene: TRBJ1-5

CDR3 protein: CSVVPGGPGTEAFF
CDR3 DNA: TGCAGCGTTGTGCCCGGGGGGCCGGGCACTGAAGCTTTCTTT
clone size: NA
D gene: NA
V gene: TRBV29-1
J gene: TRBJ1-1

CDR3 protein: CASSTREAGARETQYF
CDR3 DNA: TGTGCCAGTAGTACCCGTGAGGCGGGAGCACGAGAGACCCAGTACTTC
clone size: NA
D gene: TRBD2
V gene: TRBV19
J gene: TRBJ2-5

CDR3 protein: CASSVEGANTEAFF
CDR3 DNA: TGTGCCAGCAGCGTAGAGGGGGCGAACACTGAAGCTTTCTTT
clone size: NA
D gene: TRBD1
V gene: TRBV9
J gene: TRBJ1-1

CDR3 protein: CASSIDGTDGLEQYF
CDR3 DNA: TGTGCCAGTAGTATAGATGGGACAGACGGGCTCGAGCAGTACTTC
clone size: NA
D gene: TRBD1
V gene: TRBV19
J gene: TRBJ2-7

CDR3 protein: CASSRDRGHEKLFF
CDR3 DNA: TGCGCCAGCAGCAGGGACAGGGGGCACGAAAAACTGTTTTTT
clone size: NA
D gene: TRBD1
V gene: TRBV5-1
J gene: TRBJ1-4

CDR3 protein: CASSLEAGITYEQYF
CDR3 DNA: TGTGCCAGCAGCTTAGAAGCGGGCATTACCTACGAGCAGTACTTC
clone size: NA
D gene: NA
V gene: TRBV11-2
J gene: TRBJ2-7

CDR3 protein: CASSSLSRVGLSGANVLTF
CDR3 DNA: TGTGCCAGCAGCTCCCTTTCTCGGGTAGGACTCTCTGGGGCCAACGTCCTGACTTTC
clone size: NA
D gene: NA
V gene: TRBV5-5
J gene: TRBJ2-6

CDR3 protein: CASTRTSGESYEQYF
CDR3 DNA: TGTGCCAGCACCCGGACTAGCGGGGAATCCTACGAGCAGTACTTC
clone size: NA
D gene: TRBD2
V gene: TRBV19
J gene: TRBJ2-7

CDR3 protein: CASSVAPVQETQYF
CDR3 DNA: TGTGCCAGCAGCGTAGCACCAGTCCAAGAGACCCAGTACTTC
clone size: NA
D gene: NA
V gene: TRBV9
J gene: TRBJ2-5

CDR3 protein: CASHTSTGKNEQFF
CDR3 DNA: TGTGCCAGCCATACCTCGACAGGGAAAAATGAGCAGTTCTTC
clone size: NA
D gene: TRBD1
V gene: TRBV6-5
J gene: TRBJ2-1

CDR3 protein: CASSLNRQGKGAFF
CDR3 DNA: TGTGCCAGCAGCTTAAATCGACAGGGGAAAGGAGCTTTCTTT
clone size: NA
D gene: TRBD1
V gene: TRBV7-2
J gene: TRBJ1-1

CDR3 protein: CASNLAGGNTGELFF
CDR3 DNA: TGTGCCAGCAATTTGGCGGGAGGTAACACCGGGGAGCTGTTTTTT
clone size: NA
D gene: TRBD2
V gene: TRBV7-3
J gene: TRBJ2-2

CDR3 protein: CASSRTGGNTIYF
CDR3 DNA: TGTGCCAGCAGCAGGACAGGGGGAAACACCATATATTTT
clone size: few
D gene: TRBD1
V gene: TRBV5-4
J gene: TRBJ1-3

CDR3 protein: CASSLRDSGSNQPQHF
CDR3 DNA: TGTGCCAGCAGCCTGAGGGACAGCGGGAGCAATCAGCCCCAGCATTTT
clone size: once
D gene: TRBD1
V gene: TRBV5-6
J gene: TRBJ1-5

CDR3 protein: CASRIGLAGSDTQYF
CDR3 DNA: TGTGCCAGCAGAATCGGCCTAGCGGGATCAGATACGCAGTATTTT
clone size: NA
D gene: TRBD2
V gene: TRBV6-5
J gene: TRBJ2-3

CDR3 protein: CASSFPPGRGLLFTF
CDR3 DNA: TGTGCCAGCAGTTTCCCTCCCGGAAGGGGGCTGCTCTTCACCTTC
clone size: once
D gene: TRBD1
V gene: TRBV28
J gene: TRBJ1-2

CDR3 protein: CASSSTTGAGNTIYF
CDR3 DNA: TGTGCCAGCAGCTCGACGACAGGGGCTGGAAACACCATATATTTT
clone size: NA
D gene: TRBD1
V gene: TRBV11-3
J gene: TRBJ1-3

CDR3 protein: CASSQGDLGQPQHF
CDR3 DNA: TGTGCCAGCAGTCAAGGGGATTTGGGTCAGCCCCAGCATTTT
clone size: NA
D gene: NA
V gene: TRBV28
J gene: TRBJ1-5

CDR3 protein: CASSDRVPPEAFF
CDR3 DNA: TGTGCCAGCTCGGACAGGGTCCCCCCTGAAGCTTTCTTT
clone size: NA
D gene: TRBD1
V gene: TRBV25-1
J gene: TRBJ1-1

CDR3 protein: CPGSALRTAWRGTNEKLFF
CDR3 DNA: TGTCCTGGGAGCGCACTTAGGACAGCCTGGAGAGGAACTAATGAAAAACTGTTTTTT
clone size: NA
D gene: NA
V gene: TRBV22-1
J gene: TRBJ1-4

CDR3 protein: CASSLSGAHLAQYF
CDR3 DNA: TGTGCCAGCAGTTTATCGGGGGCCCATCTGGCGCAGTATTTT
clone size: NA
D gene: NA
V gene: TRBV27
J gene: TRBJ2-3

CDR3 protein: CASSLDGTGNSPLHF
CDR3 DNA: TGTGCCAGCAGCTTAGACGGGACAGGGAATTCACCCCTCCACTTT
clone size: NA
D gene: TRBD1
V gene: TRBV11-2
J gene: TRBJ1-6

CDR3 protein: CASSRDRANEAFF
CDR3 DNA: TGTGCCAGCAGCCGCGACAGGGCTAATGAAGCTTTCTTT
clone size: NA
D gene: TRBD1
V gene: TRBV12-3/TRBV12-4
J gene: TRBJ1-1

CDR3 protein: CSVEGLTSGTGNEQFF
CDR3 DNA: TGCAGCGTTGAAGGCTTGACTAGCGGGACGGGGAATGAGCAGTTCTTC
clone size: NA
D gene: TRBD2
V gene: TRBV29-1
J gene: TRBJ2-1

CDR3 protein: CASRVRTSAYNEQFF
CDR3 DNA: TGTGCCAGCAGGGTACGGACTAGCGCCTACAATGAGCAGTTCTTC
clone size: NA
D gene: TRBD2
V gene: TRBV6-5
J gene: TRBJ2-1

CDR3 protein: CASWAVQETQYF
CDR3 DNA: TGTGCCAGCTGGGCCGTACAAGAGACCCAGTACTTC
clone size: NA
D gene: NA
V gene: TRBV27
J gene: TRBJ2-5

CDR3 protein: CASGLVPGAKDEQFF
CDR3 DNA: TGTGCTAGTGGTTTGGTACCTGGGGCAAAGGATGAGCAGTTCTTC
clone size: NA
D gene: NA
V gene: TRBV12-5
J gene: TRBJ2-1

CDR3 protein: CASSFGLAGVDEQFF
CDR3 DNA: TGCGCCAGCAGCTTTGGACTAGCGGGAGTTGATGAGCAGTTCTTC
clone size: NA
D gene: TRBD2
V gene: TRBV5-1
J gene: TRBJ2-1

CDR3 protein: CASSEALGRRILSYEQYF
CDR3 DNA: TGTGCCAGCAGTGAAGCATTGGGCAGAAGGATCCTCTCCTACGAGCAGTACTTC
clone size: NA
D gene: NA
V gene: TRBV6-1
J gene: TRBJ2-7